This is a list of T cell receptor beta chains from one sample in a study of CXCR3-negative and CXCR3-positive naive CD8 T cells. For each CDR3 protein, TCRdb gives one entry from its re-call of the 5' RACE reads, without DNA. The sample data list roughly 61,000 distinct CDR3 sequences. The sequenced material came from naive CXCR3+ CD8+ T cells from blood. The origin of the receptors is a human donor in good health. Some clones in this sample may be carry-over from other donors' samples. Each CDR3 is given with its conserved first and last residue.

v_gene: TRBV7-9
j_gene: TRBJ2-7
CDR3aa: CASSANRGLTYEQYF

v_gene: TRBV7-6
j_gene: TRBJ2-7
CDR3aa: CASSQTGVGYEQYF

v_gene: TRBV27
j_gene: TRBJ1-3
CDR3aa: CASMIRGDGNTIYF

v_gene: TRBV29-1
j_gene: TRBJ1-1
CDR3aa: CSVELHNTEAFF

v_gene: TRBV7-6
j_gene: TRBJ2-3
CDR3aa: CASSLAGGVDTQYF

v_gene: TRBV3-1
j_gene: TRBJ2-1
CDR3aa: CASSTRGGAYNEQFF

v_gene: TRBV7-2
j_gene: TRBJ1-1
CDR3aa: CASSPYDRDTEAFF

v_gene: TRBV9
j_gene: TRBJ2-1
CDR3aa: CASSVGSGYNEQFF

v_gene: TRBV11-2
j_gene: TRBJ2-2
CDR3aa: CASSLSLGGFDTGELFF

v_gene: TRBV21-1
j_gene: TRBJ1-1
CDR3aa: CASSKALGTELPEAFF

v_gene: TRBV28
j_gene: TRBJ2-3
CDR3aa: CASSLSRETDTQYF

v_gene: TRBV7-8
j_gene: TRBJ2-7
CDR3aa: CASSLASSLKTGEQYF

v_gene: TRBV11-2
j_gene: TRBJ1-1
CDR3aa: CASSPRWGSDTEAFF

v_gene: TRBV27
j_gene: TRBJ2-3
CDR3aa: CASSLIGSPTDTQYF

v_gene: TRBV11-2
j_gene: TRBJ1-1
CDR3aa: CASSLYRGPNTEAFF

v_gene: TRBV7-2
j_gene: TRBJ2-3
CDR3aa: CASSKEGASTDTQYF

v_gene: TRBV11-3
j_gene: TRBJ2-1
CDR3aa: CASSLDEGETSGDNEQFF

v_gene: TRBV2
j_gene: TRBJ2-7
CDR3aa: CASSETKYEQYF

v_gene: TRBV29-1
j_gene: TRBJ2-1
CDR3aa: CSVLLADYNEQFF

v_gene: TRBV7-2
j_gene: TRBJ2-1
CDR3aa: CASTPVPAGGYNEQFF

v_gene: TRBV4-3
j_gene: TRBJ2-1
CDR3aa: CASSQDPTSGGGNEQFF

v_gene: TRBV4-3
j_gene: TRBJ2-2
CDR3aa: CASSLKWLQEENTGELFF

v_gene: TRBV13
j_gene: TRBJ2-6
CDR3aa: CASTYRSGANVLTF

v_gene: TRBV7-3
j_gene: TRBJ2-2
CDR3aa: CASTPLGNTGELFF

v_gene: TRBV20-1
j_gene: TRBJ2-7
CDR3aa: CSARGREHPNAPYEQYF

v_gene: TRBV25-1
j_gene: TRBJ2-1
CDR3aa: CASSPWTAPSYNEQFF

v_gene: TRBV4-1
j_gene: TRBJ2-1
CDR3aa: CASSRVRGPSYNEQFF

v_gene: TRBV4-3
j_gene: TRBJ2-7
CDR3aa: CASSQFAYYEQYF

v_gene: TRBV6-5
j_gene: TRBJ1-1
CDR3aa: CASSKGTANTEAFF

v_gene: TRBV2
j_gene: TRBJ2-4
CDR3aa: CATGRRAGDAKNIQYF

v_gene: TRBV20-1
j_gene: TRBJ1-1
CDR3aa: CSARPLLEMNTEAFF

v_gene: TRBV29-1
j_gene: TRBJ1-1
CDR3aa: CSVEKLDPEAFF

v_gene: TRBV24-1
j_gene: TRBJ2-3
CDR3aa: CATSDFRQGPFTDTQYF

v_gene: TRBV20-1
j_gene: TRBJ2-1
CDR3aa: CSAILAGGRNEQFF

v_gene: TRBV28
j_gene: TRBJ2-3
CDR3aa: CASTYGLAGTTDTQYF

v_gene: TRBV3-1
j_gene: TRBJ2-5
CDR3aa: CASSQAGAGFFQETQYF

v_gene: TRBV28
j_gene: TRBJ1-5
CDR3aa: CASSLGPGGGIPNSNQPQHF

v_gene: TRBV7-9
j_gene: TRBJ1-2
CDR3aa: CASSSTAGGYTF

v_gene: TRBV2
j_gene: TRBJ2-1
CDR3aa: CASSGENSNEQFF

v_gene: TRBV29-1
j_gene: TRBJ2-2
CDR3aa: CSVVQGTGELFF